The 29 T cell receptor beta chains listed next were all sequenced from one sample in a study of blood T cell repertoires in COVID-19. The data were produced by immunoSEQ multiplex PCR, yet TCRdb's version contains in-frame clones alone and is incomplete. The data contain 100,000 to 150,000 clones, around 70% of them singletons. The material sequenced was peripheral blood. The source of these receptors is an older man with COVID-19, enrolled during active disease.

This chain uses TRBV28 with TRBJ1-6; 9 positions match TRBD1. CDR1 and CDR2 from the germline V gene are MDHEN and SYDVKM. The CDR3 is made up of 21 amino acids. V dropped 2 bases and J dropped 0; count of bases not matched to a gene: 14. This CDR3 reads CASSLIYGTGPISSYNSPLHF. In DNA form, the CDR3 reads TGTGCCAGCAGTTTAATTTACGGGACAGGGCCTATCAGCTCCTATAATTCACCCCTCCACTTT.

This clone was found a few times. V is TRBV7-9 and J is TRBJ2-1; 10 positions match TRBD2. Germline V gene lookup returns CDR1 SEHNR and CDR2 FQNEAQ (reference sequence). CDR3 size: 14 residues. V lost 9 bases, J lost 6 bases, and 8 bases stayed unmatched. The CDR3 region has the DNA TGTGCCAGGAGCAAGCGGGAGGGCCTCAATGAGCAGTTCTTC. It codes for CARSKREGLNEQFF. The full variable domain, in which reference TRBV7-9 and TRBJ2-1 provide the parts outside the CDR3, is DTGVSQNPRHKITKRGQNVTFRCDPISEHNRLYWYRQTLGQGPEFLTYFQNEAQLEKSRLLSDRFSAERPKGSFSTLEIQRTEQGDSAMYLCARSKREGLNEQFFGPGTRLTVL.

J is TRBJ1-1 and V is TRBV3-1 (or the pseudogene TRBV3-2); TRBD1 might be the D (6 bases). CDR1 LGHDT and CDR2 YNNKEL come from the germline V gene (reference sequence). The CDR3 is 15 amino acids. V lost 3 bases, J lost 4 bases, and 15 bases lay in between. CDR3 DNA sequence: TGTGCCAGCAGCCAGGAAACAGGGCTTGGCACTGAAGCTTTCTTT. Amino acids: CASSQETGLGTEAFF.

This rearrangement joins TRBV7-9 to TRBJ1-4; D might be TRBD1 (5 bases). The CDR3 runs to 16 residues. CDR1 SEHNR and CDR2 FQNEAQ come from the germline V gene (reference sequence). V shed 5 bases and J shed 0 bases, with 13 bases lying between them. CDR3 protein: CASSRRGTATNEKLFF. CDR3 coding DNA: TGTGCCAGCAGCCGCCGCGGGACGGCAACTAATGAAAAACTGTTTTTT.

The chain recombines TRBV7-9 with TRBJ2-7, with D perhaps TRBD1 (7 bases). CDR1 and CDR2 (germline): SEHNR, FQNEAQ (reference sequence). There are 14 residues in the CDR3. The germline V and J ends were trimmed by 5 bases and 4 bases, with 15 bases remaining between them. For the CDR3, the DNA is TGTGCCAGCAGCCGCGCGTCAGGGGGGTACGAGCAGTACTTC. This translates into CASSRASGGYEQYF.

Comment on this clone: The junction departs from the called germline gene at one end, perhaps through a read error. The V gene is TRBV11-2, the J gene TRBJ2-1; D may be TRBD2 (5 bases). The CDR3 spans 15 residues. Looked up from germline, CDR1 is SGHAT and CDR2 is FQNNGV. The CDR3 DNA sequence: TGTGCCAGCAGCTTAGGCGGCGGGTCCTCCAATGAGCAGTTCTTC. Protein sequence: CASSLGGGSSNEQFF.

This clone was seen a few times. V is TRBV29-1 and J is TRBJ2-1; TRBD1 aligns across 11 bases. With V trimmed by 3 bases and J by 8 bases, 6 bases remained unmatched. Germline CDR1 and CDR2: SQVTM and ANQGSEA. There are 14 residues in the CDR3. The chain's CDR3 is CSVDQGDRGDEQFF. CDR3 nucleotides: TGCAGCGTTGACCAAGGGGACAGGGGGGATGAGCAGTTCTTC.

CDR3 loop: CASSDGLDKAYEQYF. The CDR3 DNA reads as TGTGCCAGCAGCGATGGGTTAGACAAAGCCTACGAGCAGTACTTC. This chain connects TRBV7-8 to TRBJ2-7; D is unclear. V gave up 5 bases and J gave up 2 bases, with 16 bases separating them. Germline V gene sequence: CDR1 SGHVS, CDR2 FQNEAQ. This CDR3 has 15 amino acids.

The chain couples TRBV27 to TRBJ1-5; possible D gene TRBD1, 6 bases. CDR3 length: 15 residues. Looked up from germline, CDR1 is MNHEY and CDR2 is SMNVEV (reference sequence). Trimming took 5 bases from V and 7 from J, leaving 18 bases between them. In DNA, the CDR3 is TGTGCCAGCAGTGCCCTAGGGGGGACTAAGCAGCCCCAGCATTTT. This gives the protein CASSALGGTKQPQHF.

The chain employs TRBV7-3 and TRBJ2-2; 7 bases match TRBD2. With V trimmed by 1 base and J by 6 bases, 8 bases remained unmatched. This CDR3 has 16 residues. Germline loops: CDR1 SGHTA, CDR2 FQGTGA. The CDR3 loop reads CASSLNGGSISGELFF. DNA of the CDR3: TGTGCCAGCAGCTTAAATGGCGGGAGTATCTCCGGGGAGCTGTTTTTT.

This clone was counted between two and nine times. The chain employs TRBV7-2 and TRBJ2-6; 10 nucleotides line up with TRBD2. CDR1 and CDR2 (germline): SGHTA, FQGNSA. The CDR3 covers 20 residues. V was clipped by 0 bases and J by 2 bases; unmatched bases: 10. As DNA, the CDR3 is TGTGCCAGCAGCTTAGCGCCACCGGGACTAGCGACGACTGGGGCCAACGTCCTGACTTTC. It translates to CASSLAPPGLATTGANVLTF.

This clone has a handful of counts. CDR3 DNA: TGTGCCAGCAGCGGACTAGCGGGTCAGGTCGTAGAGACCCAGTACTTC. This sequence encodes CASSGLAGQVVETQYF. The chain employs TRBV5-6 and TRBJ2-5; TRBD2 matches 11 bases. The CDR3 consists of 16 residues. The trim removed 4 bases at V and 4 bases at J, leaving 9 bases unmatched. Germline loops: CDR1 SGHDT, CDR2 YYEEEE.

V gene TRBV6-2 or TRBV6-3 combines with J gene TRBJ1-4; 12 nucleotides agree with TRBD1. V dropped 0 bases and J dropped 8; count of bases not matched to a gene: 4. This CDR3 contains 16 residues. Germline values: CDR1 MNHEY, CDR2 SVGEGT. The CDR3 loop is CASSYSGTGGREKLFF. For the CDR3, the DNA is TGTGCCAGCAGTTACTCCGGGACAGGGGGCAGAGAAAAACTGTTTTTT.

This clone was counted a few times. V is TRBV11-1 and J is TRBJ2-3; a possible D gene is TRBD2 (6 bases). The CDR3 spans 17 residues. Germline V gene data show CDR1 as SGHAT and CDR2 as FQDESV (reference sequence). Between the trimmed V and J ends, which lost 0 bases and 3 bases, there was a span of 16 bases. CDR3 sequence (DNA): TGTGCCAGCAGCTTAGCGCCTGGGGGGTTTCGGACAGATACGCAGTATTTT. Translation gives CASSLAPGGFRTDTQYF.

This rearrangement joins TRBV7-2 to TRBJ2-1; the D gene is possibly TRBD2 (5 bases). CDR3 length: 14 residues. Germline lookup yields CDR1 SGHTA and CDR2 FQGNSA. V was cut by 2 bases and J by 8 bases, with 13 bases left in between. The CDR3 DNA reads as TGTGCCAGCAGCTTAACGGCCCGGCGGGATGAGCAGTTCTTC. Translated, it gives CASSLTARRDEQFF.

There are a few counts of this clone. J is TRBJ2-4 and V is TRBV11-2; a weak D match, TRBD2 (6 bases). The CDR3 has 14 amino acids. Germline V gives CDR1 SGHAT, CDR2 FQNNGV. The V and J ends lost 5 bases and 4 bases respectively, with 12 bases between them. DNA for the CDR3: TGTGCCAGCAGCGGGGCCGGGGGAAAAAACATTCAGTACTTC. This sequence encodes CASSGAGGKNIQYF.

The gene calls are TRBV6-2 or TRBV6-3 and TRBJ1-5, with D unclear. There are 16 residues in the CDR3. Trimming left V 2 bases short and J 1 base short, with 12 bases between. Germline V CDR1 and CDR2: MNHEY, SVGEGT. As DNA, the CDR3 is TGTGCCAGCAGTTACGAGCGGAGAGGAAGCAATCAGCCCCAGCATTTT. Amino acids: CASSYERRGSNQPQHF.

CDR3 region: CASSMPEADTQYF. CDR3 in DNA: TGTGCCAGTAGTATGCCTGAGGCAGATACGCAGTATTTT. J is TRBJ2-3 and V is TRBV19; D is unresolved. V dropped 3 bases and J dropped 4 bases, with 8 bases sitting between them. Germline CDR1 is LNHDA and CDR2 is SQIVND (reference sequence). The length of the CDR3 is 13 residues.

The rearrangement joins TRBV6-5 to TRBJ2-7; perhaps TRBD1 as D (6 bases). CDR3 length equals 15 residues. Germline loops: CDR1 MNHEY, CDR2 SVGAGI. V was clipped by 0 bases and J by 3 bases, with 12 bases between them. The CDR3 here is CASSYSAGANYEQYF. The CDR3 DNA reads as TGTGCCAGCAGTTACTCGGCAGGGGCGAACTACGAGCAGTACTTC.

The chain links TRBV30 to TRBJ1-2, with D possibly being TRBD1 (6 bases). The V gene's germline CDR1 is GTSNPN and CDR2 SVGIG (reference sequence). This CDR3 contains 13 residues. Trimming stripped 8 bases from V and 4 bases from J, with 17 bases between. The CDR3: CARTEGGFYGYTF. The CDR3 DNA reads TGTGCCCGTACAGAAGGGGGTTTCTATGGCTACACCTTC.

The rearrangement uses TRBV5-1 and TRBJ2-1; 9 bases map to TRBD2. Germline trimming cut 4 bases from V and 4 bases from J; bases unmatched to any gene: 6. In germline, CDR1 is SGHRS, CDR2 YFSETQ. The CDR3 sequence is 15 residues long. The CDR3 protein is CASSPGLAIYNEQFF. The CDR3 nucleotides are TGCGCCAGCAGCCCGGGACTAGCCATATACAATGAGCAGTTCTTC.

The rearrangement links TRBV4-3 to TRBJ2-7; D might be TRBD1 (5 bases). Trimming removed 3 bases at V and 1 base at J, with 10 bases between. The CDR3 is made up of 14 amino acids. Germline V CDR1 and CDR2: LGHNA, YSLEER. Here the CDR3 reads CASSQQQESYEQYF. In DNA form, the CDR3 reads TGCGCCAGCAGCCAGCAACAGGAGTCCTACGAGCAGTACTTC.

This rearrangement joins TRBV18 to TRBJ1-2; D possibly corresponds to TRBD1 (6 bases). The CDR3 length is 16 residues. V was trimmed by 1 base and J by 2 bases, leaving 14 bases between them. CDR1 is KGHSH and CDR2 is LQKENI in the germline V gene. The CDR3 sequence: CASSPRQAQGNYGYTF. The CDR3, as DNA: TGTGCCAGCTCACCACGGCAGGCCCAGGGGAACTATGGCTACACCTTC.

The chain joins TRBV7-6 to TRBJ2-7; D possibly corresponds to TRBD2 (6 bases). From germline, CDR1 is SGHVS and CDR2 FNYEAQ. This CDR3 comprises 17 residues. V lost 1 base to trimming and J lost 7 bases, with 23 bases between them. In DNA, the CDR3 is TGTGCCAGCAGCTTAGTAGTCGGGACTTCCCCGGCGGGGGAGCAGTACTTC. Protein product: CASSLVVGTSPAGEQYF.

The V call is TRBV24-1, the J call TRBJ2-7; tentatively, D is TRBD1 (6 bases). This CDR3 is built from 13 residues. Trimming cost V 3 bases and J 2 bases, with 7 bases left between them. CDR1 KGHDR and CDR2 SFDVKD come from the germline V gene. This CDR3 is CATSDGDTYEQYF. The CDR3, as DNA: TGTGCCACCAGTGATGGGGACACCTACGAGCAGTACTTC.

The J gene is TRBJ1-1, the V gene TRBV18, with D perhaps matching TRBD1 (5 bases). From germline, CDR1 is KGHSH and CDR2 LQKENI. There are 13 residues in the CDR3. V lost 3 bases, J lost 5 bases, and 10 bases lay in between. The CDR3 region has the DNA TGTGCCAGCTCACCCCAGGGCCCGACTGAAGCTTTCTTT. This gives the protein CASSPQGPTEAFF.

The chain links TRBV7-8 to TRBJ1-1; D uncertain. Germline V lookup: CDR1 SGHVS, CDR2 FQNEAQ. V was shortened by 0 bases and J by 3 bases, with 8 bases between the two germline ends. This CDR3 is 14 amino acids long. The CDR3 bases are TGTGCCAGCAGCTTAGCAATCGGTTACACTGAAGCTTTCTTT. Translated: CASSLAIGYTEAFF.

This clone was recorded at least ten times. The chain joins TRBV7-8 to TRBJ2-2; D gene uncertain. The CDR3 runs to 14 residues. V shed 3 bases and J shed 7 bases, with 12 bases lying between them. Germline loops: CDR1 SGHVS, CDR2 FQNEAQ. The CDR3 nucleotides read TGTGCCAGCAGCTTCTGGGCGTCTAACGGGGAGCTGTTTTTT. Amino acid sequence: CASSFWASNGELFF.

The chain recombines TRBV3-1 (or the pseudogene TRBV3-2) with TRBJ1-3, with 8 bases fitting TRBD1. The germline CDR1 and CDR2 sequences are LGHDT and YNNKEL (reference sequence). The CDR3 is 15 residues long. V trimming: 8 bases; J trimming: 4 bases; junction bases outside the gene matches: 10. The chain's CDR3 is CASAGGQARGNTIYF. The CDR3 bases are TGTGCCAGCGCAGGGGGACAGGCACGGGGAAACACCATATATTTT.